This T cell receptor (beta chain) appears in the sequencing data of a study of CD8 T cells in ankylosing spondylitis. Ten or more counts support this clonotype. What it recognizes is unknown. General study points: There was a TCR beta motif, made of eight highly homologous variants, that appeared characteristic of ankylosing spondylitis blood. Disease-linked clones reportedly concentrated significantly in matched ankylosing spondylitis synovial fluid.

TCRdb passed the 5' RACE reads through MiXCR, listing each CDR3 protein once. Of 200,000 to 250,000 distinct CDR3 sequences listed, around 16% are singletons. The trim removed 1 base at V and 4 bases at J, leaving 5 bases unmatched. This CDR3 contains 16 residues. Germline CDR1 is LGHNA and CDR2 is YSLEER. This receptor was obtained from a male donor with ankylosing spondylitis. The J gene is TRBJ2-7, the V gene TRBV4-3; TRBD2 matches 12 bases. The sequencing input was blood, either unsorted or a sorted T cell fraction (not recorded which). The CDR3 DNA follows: TGCGCCAGCAGCCAAGGACTAGCGGGAGATTCATACGAGCAGTACTTC. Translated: CASSQGLAGDSYEQYF.